This T cell receptor (beta chain) stems from a study of blood T cell repertoires in COVID-19. The protocol was immunoSEQ multiplex PCR, while the TCRdb copy is restricted to in-frame clones and leaves out a portion. The data contain a few hundred thousand clones, approximately 90% of them singletons. This CDR3 spans 16 amino acids. V was pared by 3 bases and J by 3 bases, with 11 bases of the junction left unmatched. Germline V gene data show CDR1 as DFQATT and CDR2 as SNEGSKA (reference sequence). Input material: peripheral blood. The TCR originated in a man younger than 30 with active or convalescent COVID-19. The V gene is TRBV20-1, the J gene TRBJ1-1, with 9 bases that match TRBD1. The CDR3 region is CSASRTGGPGDTEAFF. CDR3 coding DNA: TGCAGTGCTAGTCGAACAGGGGGCCCCGGGGACACTGAAGCTTTCTTT.